This TCR beta chain was documented in a study of vaccination and CD4 T cells after COVID-19. Whole-study results and caveats: The median SARS-CoV-2-reactive clonotype number increased from approximately 21 to 40, without statistical significance. Convalescent patients' vaccine-specific clones were spike mono-reactive in 304 of 307 cases.

The treatment: roughly ten-day PBMC culture with coronavirus spike peptide pools or control peptides (ViraFEST assay). ViraFEST grew antigen-specific T cells using peptide pools, then sequenced TCRs. When roughly 10 days of culture had elapsed, CD4+ T cells were isolated by negative selection. On this clonotype: The antigen is undetermined.

Once obtained from cultured CD4+ T cells, the DNA was sequenced using the Oncomine TCR Beta short-read assay. From the PCR reads, TCRdb called clonotypes with MiXCR, one entry per CDR3 protein. Found here are about 9,600 distinct CDR3 sequences, 25% to 35% of them singletons; the top ten hold 9.8%. The CDR3 spans 14 residues. V lost 8 bases and J 1 base, leaving 14 bases between the germline ends. CDR1 is MNHEY, CDR2 SVGEGT, per germline. Here the sequenced sample was CD4+ T cells from blood, cultured in vitro, taken after SARS-CoV-2 vaccination. This sequence originates from a human donor who had recovered from COVID-19. The rearrangement links TRBV6-2 or TRBV6-3 to TRBJ1-1; no reliable D call. The CDR3 nucleotides read TGTGCCAGCCAGTGGAACAGAGCGAACACTGAAGCTTTCTTT. It is translated as CASQWNRANTEAFF.